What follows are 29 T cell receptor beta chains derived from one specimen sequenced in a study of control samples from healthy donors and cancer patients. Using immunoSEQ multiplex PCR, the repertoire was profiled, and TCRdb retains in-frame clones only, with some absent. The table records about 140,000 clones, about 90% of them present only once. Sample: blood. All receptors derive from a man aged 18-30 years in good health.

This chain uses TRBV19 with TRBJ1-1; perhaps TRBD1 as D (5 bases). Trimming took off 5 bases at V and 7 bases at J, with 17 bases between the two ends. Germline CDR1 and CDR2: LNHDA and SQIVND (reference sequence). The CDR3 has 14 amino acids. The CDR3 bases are TGTGCCAGTAGTGCTCCACAGGACACCGATGAAGCTTTCTTT. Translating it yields CASSAPQDTDEAFF.

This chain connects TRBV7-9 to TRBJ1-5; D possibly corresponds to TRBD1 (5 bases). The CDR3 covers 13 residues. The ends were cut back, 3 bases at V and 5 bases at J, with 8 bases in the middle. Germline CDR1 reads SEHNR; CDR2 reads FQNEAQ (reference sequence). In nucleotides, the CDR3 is TGTGCCAGCAGCTTTGGGGGGGATCAGCCCCAGCATTTT. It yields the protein CASSFGGDQPQHF.

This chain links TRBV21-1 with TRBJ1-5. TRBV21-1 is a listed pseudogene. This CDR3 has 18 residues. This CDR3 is CASNQEGSGILLNQPQHF. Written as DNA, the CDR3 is TGTGCCAGCAACCAAGAAGGGTCCGGGATCCTTTTGAATCAGCCCCAGCATTTT.

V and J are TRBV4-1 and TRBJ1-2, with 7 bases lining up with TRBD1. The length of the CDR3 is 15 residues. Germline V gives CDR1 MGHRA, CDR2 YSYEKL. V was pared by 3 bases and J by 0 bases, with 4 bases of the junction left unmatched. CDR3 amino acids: CASSQGQLPNYGYTF. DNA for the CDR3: TGCGCCAGCAGCCAGGGACAGCTACCTAACTATGGCTACACCTTC.

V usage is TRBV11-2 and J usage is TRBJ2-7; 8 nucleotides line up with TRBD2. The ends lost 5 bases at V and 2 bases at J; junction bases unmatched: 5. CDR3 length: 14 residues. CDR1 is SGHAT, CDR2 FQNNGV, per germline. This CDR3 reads CASSRGSGAYEQYF. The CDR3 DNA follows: TGTGCCAGCAGCCGCGGTAGCGGGGCCTACGAGCAGTACTTC.

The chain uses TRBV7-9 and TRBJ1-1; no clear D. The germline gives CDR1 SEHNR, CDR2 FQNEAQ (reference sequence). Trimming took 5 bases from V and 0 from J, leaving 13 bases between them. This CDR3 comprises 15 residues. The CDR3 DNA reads TGTGCCAGCAGCCCCCCACTGGGAGTGAACACTGAAGCTTTCTTT. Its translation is CASSPPLGVNTEAFF.

CDR3 in amino acids: CASSASRLKNTGELFF. The CDR3 DNA reads TGTGCCAGCAGCGCCTCTAGACTGAAAAACACCGGGGAGCTGTTTTTT. V usage is TRBV9 and J usage is TRBJ2-2; D remains ambiguous. From germline, CDR1 is SGDLS and CDR2 YYNGEE. The CDR3 has 16 residues. The V end was cut by 3 bases, the J end by 2 bases, with 14 bases between.

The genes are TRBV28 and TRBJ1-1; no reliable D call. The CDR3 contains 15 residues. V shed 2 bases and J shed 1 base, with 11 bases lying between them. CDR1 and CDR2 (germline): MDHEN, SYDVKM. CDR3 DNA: TGTGCCAGCAGTTTAAGGGCGATACCGAACACTGAAGCTTTCTTT. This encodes CASSLRAIPNTEAFF. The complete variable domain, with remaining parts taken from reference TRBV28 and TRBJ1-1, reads DVKVTQSSRYLVKRTGEKVFLECVQDMDHENMFWYRQDPGLGLRLIYFSYDVKMKEKGDIPEGYSVSREKKERFSLILESASTNQTSMYLCASSLRAIPNTEAFFGQGTRLTVV.

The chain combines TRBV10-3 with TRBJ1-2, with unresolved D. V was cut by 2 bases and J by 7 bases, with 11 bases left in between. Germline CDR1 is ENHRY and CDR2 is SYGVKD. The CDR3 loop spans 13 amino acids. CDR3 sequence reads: CAISERSDAGYTF. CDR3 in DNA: TGTGCCATCAGTGAGAGATCCGACGCTGGCTACACCTTC.

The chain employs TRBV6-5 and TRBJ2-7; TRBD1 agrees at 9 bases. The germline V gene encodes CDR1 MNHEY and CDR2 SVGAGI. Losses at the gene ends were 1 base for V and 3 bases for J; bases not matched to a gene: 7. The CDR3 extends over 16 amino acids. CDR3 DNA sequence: TGTGCCAGCAGTTACTTGGGGACAGGGTTACTCTACGAGCAGTACTTC. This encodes CASSYLGTGLLYEQYF.

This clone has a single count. CDR3 bases: TGTGCCAGCAGCCAATTTAGGGAAGGCGAGCAGTACTTC. Translation gives CASSQFREGEQYF. V usage is TRBV14 and J usage is TRBJ2-7; D is unresolved. Germline V gives CDR1 SGHDN, CDR2 FVKESK. The CDR3 totals 13 residues. Trimming removed 2 bases from V and 6 bases from J, with 11 bases in between.

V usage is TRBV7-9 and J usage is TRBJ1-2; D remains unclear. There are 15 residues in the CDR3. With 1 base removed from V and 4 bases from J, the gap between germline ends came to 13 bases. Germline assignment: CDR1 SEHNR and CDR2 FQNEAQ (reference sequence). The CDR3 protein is CASSLVFIQIYGYTF. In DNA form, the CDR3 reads TGTGCCAGCAGCTTAGTTTTCATCCAAATCTATGGCTACACCTTC.

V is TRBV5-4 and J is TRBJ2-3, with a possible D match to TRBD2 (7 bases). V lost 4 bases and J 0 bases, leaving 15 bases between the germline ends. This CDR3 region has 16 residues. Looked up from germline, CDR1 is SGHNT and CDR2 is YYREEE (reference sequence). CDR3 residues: CASSRRGASSTDTQYF. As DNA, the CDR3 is TGTGCCAGCAGCCGTCGGGGGGCCTCTAGCACAGATACGCAGTATTTT.

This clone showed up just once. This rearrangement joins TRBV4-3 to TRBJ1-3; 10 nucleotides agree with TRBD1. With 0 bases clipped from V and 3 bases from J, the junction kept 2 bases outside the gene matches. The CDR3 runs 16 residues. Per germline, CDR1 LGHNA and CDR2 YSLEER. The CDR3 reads CASSQDDRGLGNTIYF. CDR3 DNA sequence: TGCGCCAGCAGCCAAGATGACAGGGGGCTTGGAAACACCATATATTTT.

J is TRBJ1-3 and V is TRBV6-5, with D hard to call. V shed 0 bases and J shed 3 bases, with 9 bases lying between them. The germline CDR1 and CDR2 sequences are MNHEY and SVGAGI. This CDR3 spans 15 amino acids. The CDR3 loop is CASSYSPGGGNTIYF. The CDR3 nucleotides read TGTGCCAGCAGTTACTCTCCGGGAGGTGGAAACACCATATATTTT.

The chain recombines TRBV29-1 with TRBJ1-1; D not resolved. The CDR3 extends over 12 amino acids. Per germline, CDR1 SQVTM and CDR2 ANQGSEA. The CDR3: CSAFDVLTEAFF. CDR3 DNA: TGCAGTGCGTTTGACGTCCTTACTGAAGCTTTCTTT.

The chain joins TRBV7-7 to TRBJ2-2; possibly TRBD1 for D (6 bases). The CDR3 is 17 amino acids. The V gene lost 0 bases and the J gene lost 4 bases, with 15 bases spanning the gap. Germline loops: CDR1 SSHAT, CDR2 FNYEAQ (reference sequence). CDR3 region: CASSLAPQQGVTGELFF. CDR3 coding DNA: TGTGCCAGCAGCTTAGCGCCTCAACAGGGTGTCACCGGGGAGCTGTTTTTT.

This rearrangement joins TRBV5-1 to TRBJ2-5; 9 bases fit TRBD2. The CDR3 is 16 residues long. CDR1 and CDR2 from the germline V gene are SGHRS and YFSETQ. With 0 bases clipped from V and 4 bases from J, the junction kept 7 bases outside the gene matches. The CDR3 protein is CASSLASGGRLETQYF. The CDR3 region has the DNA TGCGCCAGCAGCTTGGCGAGCGGGGGGCGTCTAGAGACCCAGTACTTC. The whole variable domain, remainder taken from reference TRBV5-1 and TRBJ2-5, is KAGVTQTPRYLIKTRGQQVTLSCSPISGHRSVSWYQQTPGQGLQFLFEYFSETQRNKGNFPGRFSGRQFSNSRSEMNVSTLELGDSALYLCASSLASGGRLETQYFGPGTRLLVL.

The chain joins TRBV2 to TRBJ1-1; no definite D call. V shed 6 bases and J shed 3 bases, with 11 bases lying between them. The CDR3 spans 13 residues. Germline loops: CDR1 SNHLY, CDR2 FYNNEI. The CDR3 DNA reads TGTGCCAGCAGAGACTTTCCGGACACTGAAGCTTTCTTT. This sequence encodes CASRDFPDTEAFF.

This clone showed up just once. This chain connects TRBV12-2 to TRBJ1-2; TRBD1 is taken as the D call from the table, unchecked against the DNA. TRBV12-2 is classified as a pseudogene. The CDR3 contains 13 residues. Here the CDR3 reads CASRLMTGSCYTF. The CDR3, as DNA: TGTGCAAGTCGCCTTATGACAGGGTCCTGCTACACCTTC.

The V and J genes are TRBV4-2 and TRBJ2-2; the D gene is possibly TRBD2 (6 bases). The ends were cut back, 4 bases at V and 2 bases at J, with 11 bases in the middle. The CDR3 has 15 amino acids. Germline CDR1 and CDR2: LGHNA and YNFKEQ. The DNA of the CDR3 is TGTGCCAGCAGCCCTGGCGGGGTTAACACCGGGGAGCTGTTTTTT. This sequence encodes CASSPGGVNTGELFF.

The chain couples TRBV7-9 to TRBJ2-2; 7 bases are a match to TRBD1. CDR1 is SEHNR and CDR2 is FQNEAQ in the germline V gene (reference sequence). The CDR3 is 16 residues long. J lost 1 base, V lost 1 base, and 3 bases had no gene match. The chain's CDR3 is CASSLGRTGNTGELFF. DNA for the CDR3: TGTGCCAGCAGCTTAGGACGGACAGGGAACACCGGGGAGCTGTTTTTT.

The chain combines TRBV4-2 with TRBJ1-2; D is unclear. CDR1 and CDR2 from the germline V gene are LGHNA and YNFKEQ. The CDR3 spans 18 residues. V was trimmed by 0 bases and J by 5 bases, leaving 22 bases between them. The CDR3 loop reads CASSQEWAGSVILYGYTF. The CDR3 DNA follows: TGTGCCAGCAGCCAAGAGTGGGCAGGTAGCGTGATTTTATATGGCTACACCTTC.

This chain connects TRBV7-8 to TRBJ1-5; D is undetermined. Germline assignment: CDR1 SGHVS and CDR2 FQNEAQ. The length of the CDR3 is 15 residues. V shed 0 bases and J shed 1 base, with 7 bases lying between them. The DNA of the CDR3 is TGTGCCAGCAGCTTAGCTGGGTCCAGCAATCAGCCCCAGCATTTT. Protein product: CASSLAGSSNQPQHF.

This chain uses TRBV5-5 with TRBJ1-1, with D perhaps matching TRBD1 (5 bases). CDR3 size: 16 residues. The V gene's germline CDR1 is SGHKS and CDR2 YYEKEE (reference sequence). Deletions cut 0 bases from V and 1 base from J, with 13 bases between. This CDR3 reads CASSLGDGPRNTEAFF. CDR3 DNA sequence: TGTGCCAGCAGCTTGGGGGACGGGCCCCGGAACACTGAAGCTTTCTTT. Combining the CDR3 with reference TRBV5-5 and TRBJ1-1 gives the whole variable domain DAGVTQSPTHLIKTRGQQVTLRCSPISGHKSVSWYQQVLGQGPQFIFQYYEKEERGRGNFPDRFSARQFPNYSSELNVNALLLGDSALYLCASSLGDGPRNTEAFFGQGTRLTVV.

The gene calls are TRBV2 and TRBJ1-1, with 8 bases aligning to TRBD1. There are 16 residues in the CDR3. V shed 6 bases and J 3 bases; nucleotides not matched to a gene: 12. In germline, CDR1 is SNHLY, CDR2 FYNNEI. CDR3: CASSPFAGGAYTEAFF. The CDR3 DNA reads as TGTGCCAGCAGCCCCTTCGCAGGGGGCGCATACACTGAAGCTTTCTTT.

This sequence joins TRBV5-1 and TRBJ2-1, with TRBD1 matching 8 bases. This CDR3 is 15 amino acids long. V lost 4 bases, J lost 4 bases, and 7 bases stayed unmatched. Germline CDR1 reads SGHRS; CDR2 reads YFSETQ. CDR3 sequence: CASSLTGGIYNEQFF. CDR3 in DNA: TGCGCCAGCAGCCTCACAGGGGGTATATACAATGAGCAGTTCTTC. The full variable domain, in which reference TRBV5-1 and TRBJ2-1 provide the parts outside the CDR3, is KAGVTQTPRYLIKTRGQQVTLSCSPISGHRSVSWYQQTPGQGLQFLFEYFSETQRNKGNFPGRFSGRQFSNSRSEMNVSTLELGDSALYLCASSLTGGIYNEQFFGPGTRLTVL.

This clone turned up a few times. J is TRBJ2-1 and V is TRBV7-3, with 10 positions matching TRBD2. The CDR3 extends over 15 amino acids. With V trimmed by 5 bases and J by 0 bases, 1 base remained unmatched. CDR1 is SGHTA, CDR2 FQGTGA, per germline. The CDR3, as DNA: TGTGCCAGCAGCCCTAGCGGGGGCTCCTACAATGAGCAGTTCTTC. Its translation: CASSPSGGSYNEQFF. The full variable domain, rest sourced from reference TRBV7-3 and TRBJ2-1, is GAGVSQTPSNKVTEKGKYVELRCDPISGHTALYWYRQSLGQGPEFLIYFQGTGAADDSGLPNDRFFAVRPEGSVSTLKIQRTERGDSAVYLCASSPSGGSYNEQFFGPGTRLTVL.

This CDR3 is CASSQGGTGNTEAFF. The DNA for the CDR3 is TGTGCCAGCAGCCAAGGAGGGACGGGGAACACTGAAGCTTTCTTT. This rearrangement joins TRBV3-1 (or the pseudogene TRBV3-2) to TRBJ1-1, with D perhaps TRBD1 (5 bases). Trimming cost V 1 base and J 1 base, with 10 bases left between them. The CDR3 loop spans 15 amino acids. Per germline, CDR1 LGHDT and CDR2 YNNKEL (reference sequence).